This T cell receptor beta chain was identified in a study of cytomegalovirus exposure and HLA in healthy donors. 13 Jbeta primers and 60 Vbeta primers were used for the PCR. Some clones are missing from TCRdb's copy, which holds only in-frame ones; the method was immunoSEQ multiplex PCR. This table has fewer than 200,000 clones, 70% to 80% appearing once. This CDR3 contains 14 residues. The V segment lost 4 bases and the J segment 3 bases; nucleotides outside the gene matches: 4. In germline, CDR1 is SGHNT, CDR2 YYREEE (reference sequence). Sample: PBMCs. The clonotype was recovered from a man aged 25 to 40 in good health and CMV-seropositive. The chain uses TRBV5-4 and TRBJ2-7; 10 bases agree with TRBD1. CDR3 sequence: CASSPDRGVYEQYF. CDR3 in DNA: TGTGCCAGCAGCCCGGACAGGGGGGTCTACGAGCAGTACTTC.